This T cell receptor beta chain was documented in a study of blood T cell repertoires in COVID-19. Overall study: Samples taken during acute and convalescent COVID-19 were collected in the United States, Italy and Spain. PBMCs, B-cell-depleted T cells, or T cells provided the cDNA or gDNA that made up the material.

V was pared by 2 bases and J by 4 bases, with 14 bases between. The CDR3 is made up of 15 amino acids. CDR1 SGHTA and CDR2 FQGNSA come from the germline V gene. Original data processing: Researchers report that nucleated cell counts were estimated from reference gene primer amplification. Method: immunoSEQ multiplex PCR; TCRdb's copy keeps in-frame clones and lacks some. V, J and clone size are those of that table, while D and trimming were read from the DNA. In the table there are more than 150,000 clones, about 90% of which are singletons. The V call is TRBV7-2, the J call TRBJ1-1, with a possible D match to TRBD1 (6 bases). This clonotype was sampled from a woman between 65 and 79 years old with acute or convalescent COVID-19. The sequenced sample consisted of peripheral blood. The CDR3 region is CASSLLGQGSTEAFF. The CDR3 DNA reads as TGTGCCAGCAGCTTACTTGGGCAGGGGAGCACTGAAGCTTTCTTT.